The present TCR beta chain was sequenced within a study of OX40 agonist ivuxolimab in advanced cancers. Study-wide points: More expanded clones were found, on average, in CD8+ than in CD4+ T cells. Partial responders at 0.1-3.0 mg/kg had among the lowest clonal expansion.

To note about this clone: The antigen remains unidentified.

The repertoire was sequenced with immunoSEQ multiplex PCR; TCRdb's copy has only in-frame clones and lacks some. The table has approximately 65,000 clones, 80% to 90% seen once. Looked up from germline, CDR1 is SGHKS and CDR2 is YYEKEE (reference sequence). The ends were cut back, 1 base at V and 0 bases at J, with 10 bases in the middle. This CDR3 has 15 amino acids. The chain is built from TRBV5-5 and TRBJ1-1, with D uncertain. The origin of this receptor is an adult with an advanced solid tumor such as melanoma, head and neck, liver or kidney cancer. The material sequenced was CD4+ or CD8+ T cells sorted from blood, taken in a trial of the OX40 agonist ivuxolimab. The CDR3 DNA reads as TGTGCCAGCAGCTTGTATGGTCACCTGAACACTGAAGCTTTCTTT. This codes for CASSLYGHLNTEAFF.